This T cell receptor beta chain was documented in a study of blood T cell repertoires in COVID-19. Study information: Some COVID-19 samples were acute and others convalescent; all came from the United States, Italy and Spain. T cells, B-cell-depleted T cells, or PBMCs supplied cDNA or gDNA.

Trimming at V came to 4 bases and at J to 0 bases, leaving 3 bases not matched to a gene. The CDR3 is made up of 15 amino acids. Germline V gene sequence: CDR1 LNHDA, CDR2 SQIVND (reference sequence). Original handling: Estimated nucleated cell counts came from reference gene primer amplification. Profiled with immunoSEQ multiplex PCR; TCRdb holds only in-frame clones, not every one. V, J and clone size are those of that table, while D and trimming were read from the DNA. The sample includes about 100,000 clones, 80% to 90% of them seen just once. The gene calls are TRBV19 and TRBJ2-1; 7 bases agree with TRBD1. This clonotype originated in a human donor in a cohort sampled during active COVID-19. Sequenced: peripheral blood. The CDR3 sequence is CASSRQGYSYNEQFF. In nucleotides, the CDR3 is TGTGCCAGTAGTAGACAGGGTTACTCCTACAATGAGCAGTTCTTC.